This T cell receptor (beta chain) appears in the sequencing data of a study of T cell clones after liver transplantation. Study summary: Patients counted as tolerant after at least one year off all immunosuppression, enzymes not exceeding twice normal. Study results and caveats: Low donor cell numbers restricted donor-reactive repertoire measurement in a couple of subjects. In 5 of 8 subjects, circulating graft-donor-reactive CD4 TCRbeta sequences fell significantly after transplant.

This table comes from immunoSEQ multiplex PCR, and its TCRdb copy is limited to in-frame clones, with some not included. The sample has around 97,000 clones, 84% seen once. From germline, CDR1 is SGHTA and CDR2 FQGNSA. The J segment lost 4 bases and the V segment lost 4 bases, leaving 6 bases of the junction unmatched. CDR3 length: 15 residues. Regarding this clone: Its specificity is unknown.

The clonotype comes from a human patient who received a liver transplant. Some T cells may possibly be graft donor cells. The chain couples TRBV7-2 to TRBJ1-5; TRBD1 aligns across 8 bases. The sequencing here drew on CD4+ T cells from blood, taken around 44 months after liver transplant. The DNA of the CDR3 is TGTGCCAGCAGCTCCGGACAGGGAGGAAATCAGCCCCAGCATTTT. This gives the protein CASSSGQGGNQPQHF.